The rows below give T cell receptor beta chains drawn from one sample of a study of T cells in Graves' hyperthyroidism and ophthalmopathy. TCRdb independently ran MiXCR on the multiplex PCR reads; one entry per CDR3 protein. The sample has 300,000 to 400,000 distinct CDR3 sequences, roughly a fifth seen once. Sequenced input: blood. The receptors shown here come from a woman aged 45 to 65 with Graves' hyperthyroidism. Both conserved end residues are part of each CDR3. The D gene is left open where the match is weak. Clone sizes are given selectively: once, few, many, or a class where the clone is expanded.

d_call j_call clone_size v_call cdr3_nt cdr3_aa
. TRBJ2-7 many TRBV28 TGTGCCAGCAGTTTCTTTGGGGGAACCTACGAGCAGTACTTC CASSFFGGTYEQYF
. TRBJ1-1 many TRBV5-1 TGCGCCAGCAGCTATGGACAGAGCACTGAAGCTTTCTTT CASSYGQSTEAFF
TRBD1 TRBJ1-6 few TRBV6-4 TGTGCCAGCCAGGGGACAGTCGGTAATTCACCCCTCCACTTT CASQGTVGNSPLHF
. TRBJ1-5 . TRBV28 TGTGCCAGCAGCTTTGACGAGGATCAGCCCCAGCATTTT CASSFDEDQPQHF
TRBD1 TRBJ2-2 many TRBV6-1 TGTGCCAGCATTCCCTCGGACAGGGCCCGAGGCGGGGAGCTGTTTTTT CASIPSDRARGGELFF
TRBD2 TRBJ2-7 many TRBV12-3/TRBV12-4 TGTGCCAGCAGTTTAGCGGCGGGAGGCACCTACGAGCAGTACTTC CASSLAAGGTYEQYF
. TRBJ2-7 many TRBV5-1 TGCGCCAGCAGCCAGGGGCTGGTGGACGAGCAGTACTTC CASSQGLVDEQYF
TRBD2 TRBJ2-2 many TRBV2 TGTGCCAGCAGACCCTGGGGGGGGGACACCGGGGAGCTGTTTTTT CASRPWGGDTGELFF
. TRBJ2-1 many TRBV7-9 TGTGCCAGCATCCGAGGAGCAAACAATGAGCAGTTCTTC CASIRGANNEQFF
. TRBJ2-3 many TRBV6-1 TGTGCCAGCTCTGGGACCACTCGAGATACGCAGTATTTT CASSGTTRDTQYF
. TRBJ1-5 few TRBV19 TGTGCCAGTAGTATAGGAGGGGTCGATCAGCCCCAGCATTTT CASSIGGVDQPQHF
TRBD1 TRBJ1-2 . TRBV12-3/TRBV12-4 TGTGCCAGCAGTTACCAGACAGGGAAGAACTATGGCTACACCTTC CASSYQTGKNYGYTF
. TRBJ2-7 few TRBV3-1 TGTGCCAGCAGCCCCTACCCTAGGGGTGACTACGAGCAGTACTTC CASSPYPRGDYEQYF
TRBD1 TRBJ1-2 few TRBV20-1 TGCAGTGCTAGTTCAGGGGGCGATGGCTACACCTTC CSASSGGDGYTF
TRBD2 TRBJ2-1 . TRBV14 TGTGCCAGCAGCTTCCGGACTAGCGGGAGGGATAACAATGAGCAGTTCTTC CASSFRTSGRDNNEQFF
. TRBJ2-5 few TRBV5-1 TGCGCCAGCAGCTTGGTACCCGGACAAGAGACCCAGTACTTC CASSLVPGQETQYF
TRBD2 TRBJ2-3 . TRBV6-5 TGTGCCAGCAGTTACGCTAACCGCGGGGGGGCCCCCGATACGCAGTATTTT CASSYANRGGAPDTQYF
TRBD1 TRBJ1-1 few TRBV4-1 TGCGCCAGCAGCCAAGAGACAGGGTTGAATGCTTTCTTT CASSQETGLNAFF
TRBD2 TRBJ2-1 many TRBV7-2 TGTGCCAGCAGCTTGACTAGCGGGGGTTTCCATGAGCAGTTCTTC CASSLTSGGFHEQFF
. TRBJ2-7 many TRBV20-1 TGCAGTGCTCCTGTGTCGCCGGGACCAACCTACGAGCAGTACTTC CSAPVSPGPTYEQYF
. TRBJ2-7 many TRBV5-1 TGCGCCAGCAGCTTGAGTGGCCGAGGGGGGCAGTACTTC CASSLSGRGGQYF
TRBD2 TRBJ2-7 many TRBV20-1 TGCAGTGCTAGACTAGGGACTAGCGGGAGGGTTTACGAGCAGTACTTC CSARLGTSGRVYEQYF
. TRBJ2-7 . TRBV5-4 TGTGCCAGCAGCTTGGAGGGCCCCCGGAGCGACGAGCAGTACTTC CASSLEGPRSDEQYF
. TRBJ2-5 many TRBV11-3 TGTGCCAGCAGTAAGAACTACAGGGAGACCCAGTACTTC CASSKNYRETQYF
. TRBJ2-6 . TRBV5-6 TGTGCCAGCAGCAGGCGTGGGGGCTCTGGGGCCAACGTCCTGACTTTC CASSRRGGSGANVLTF
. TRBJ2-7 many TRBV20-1 TGCAGTGCTAGGGGGGACTCCTACTACGAGCAGTACTTC CSARGDSYYEQYF
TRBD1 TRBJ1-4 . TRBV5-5 TGTGCCAGCAGCTTGGAAACCGGGACAGGGGTTCAGAATGAAAAACTGTTTTTT CASSLETGTGVQNEKLFF
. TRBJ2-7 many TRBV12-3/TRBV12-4 TGTGCCAGCAGTTATCAGGGGCCGACCTACGAGCAGTACTTC CASSYQGPTYEQYF
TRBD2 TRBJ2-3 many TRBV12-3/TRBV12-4 TGTGCCAGCAAACCTAGCGGGAGAGTAACAGATACGCAGTATTTT CASKPSGRVTDTQYF
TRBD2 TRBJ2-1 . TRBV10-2 TGCGCCAGCACCAGAAGGACTAGCGGGGGGGCCAATGAGCAGTTCTTC CASTRRTSGGANEQFF
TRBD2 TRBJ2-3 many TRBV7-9 TGTGCCAGCAGCTTAGGACTAGCGGGAGTTGGCGGCACAGATACGCAGTATTTT CASSLGLAGVGGTDTQYF
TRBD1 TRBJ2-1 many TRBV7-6 TGTGCCAGCGTCGGGACAGGGGGCTACAATGAGCAGTTCTTC CASVGTGGYNEQFF
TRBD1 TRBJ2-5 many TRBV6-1 TGTGCCAGCAGTAAACAGGGGGCGCAGATAAAGGAGACCCAGTACTTC CASSKQGAQIKETQYF
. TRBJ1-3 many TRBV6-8 TGTGCCAGCAGTCTTGACCAAAAGAGCTCTGGAAACACCATATATTTT CASSLDQKSSGNTIYF
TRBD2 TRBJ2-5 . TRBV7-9 TGTGCCAGCAGCTTACCTAGGACTAGCTCAATGGGAGAGACCCAGTACTTC CASSLPRTSSMGETQYF
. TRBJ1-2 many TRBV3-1 TGTGCCAGCAGCCAACGGGGGAGCTATGGCTACACCTTC CASSQRGSYGYTF
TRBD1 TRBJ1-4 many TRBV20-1 TGCAGTGCCAGCCAAGGGGGCACTAATGAAAAACTGTTTTTT CSASQGGTNEKLFF
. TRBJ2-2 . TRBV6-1 TGTGCCAGCAGAGGGACTCCCAACGGGGAGCTGTTTTTT CASRGTPNGELFF
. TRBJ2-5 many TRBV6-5 TGTGCCAGCAGTTCGGCGGGAATAGAGACCCAGTACTTC CASSSAGIETQYF
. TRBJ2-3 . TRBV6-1 TGTGCCAGCAGTGAGTCGTCAGTTGGGGCAGATACGCAGTATTTT CASSESSVGADTQYF
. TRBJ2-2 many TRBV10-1 TGCGCCAGCAGGGAGGGGGGACAAACAAACACCGGGGAGCTGTTTTTT CASREGGQTNTGELFF
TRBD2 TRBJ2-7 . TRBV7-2 TGTGCCAGCAGCTTAGGCCGACTAGCGGAGAGCTCCTACGAGCAGTACTTC CASSLGRLAESSYEQYF